Listed below are T cell receptor beta chains from one sample, sequenced in a study of regulatory T cells in long-lasting Graves disease. TCRdb analysed the multiplex PCR reads with MiXCR anew, one entry per CDR3 protein. The table shows about 520,000 distinct CDR3 sequences, with 12% occurring only once. These data also featured in a second study, about T cells in Graves' hyperthyroidism and ophthalmopathy.

Material: peripheral blood mononuclear cells (PBMCs), obtained at new diagnosis, from a patient treated with antithyroid drugs. The receptors here all came from a woman in her thirties with Graves disease. Each CDR3 is given with its conserved first and last residue. The D gene is left open where the match is weak. Expanded clones are given a class, and other clones once, few, many or no size at all.

many	TRBD2	TRBV27	TRBJ2-3	CASSYVVEGLAGGRGGTDTQYF	TGTGCCAGCAGTTATGTCGTCGAAGGACTAGCGGGAGGACGAGGGGGCACAGATACGCAGTATTTT
NA	NA	TRBV7-2	TRBJ1-2	CASSLLVSGYTF	TGTGCCAGCAGCTTACTCGTTTCGGGCTACACCTTC
many	NA	TRBV6-1	TRBJ2-7	CASTWGSYEQYF	TGTGCCAGCACCTGGGGCTCCTACGAGCAGTACTTC
NA	NA	TRBV28	TRBJ2-1	CASSLGERRRWNEQFF	TGTGCCAGCAGTTTAGGAGAGCGGAGACGGTGGAATGAGCAGTTCTTC
many	TRBD1	TRBV14	TRBJ2-1	CASSPWGQGAYNEQFF	TGTGCCAGCAGCCCGTGGGGACAGGGAGCCTACAATGAGCAGTTCTTC
many	TRBD2	TRBV7-9	TRBJ2-5	CASSLVGGRESYQETQYF	TGTGCCAGCAGCTTAGTTGGCGGGAGGGAATCGTACCAAGAGACCCAGTACTTC
many	NA	TRBV24-1	TRBJ1-6	CATSDGTPSWSPLHF	TGTGCCACCAGTGATGGGACACCTTCCTGGTCACCCCTCCACTTT
many	TRBD2	TRBV6-2/TRBV6-3	TRBJ2-1	CASSSPKREKSSLYYNEQFF	TGTGCCAGCAGTTCCCCCAAGCGGGAGAAATCAAGTCTGTATTACAATGAGCAGTTCTTC
many	NA	TRBV2	TRBJ2-5	CASRVVETQYF	TGTGCCAGCAGGGTGGTGGAGACCCAGTACTTC
many	NA	TRBV18	TRBJ2-5	CASSPQAKETQYF	TGTGCCAGCTCACCTCAGGCAAAAGAGACCCAGTACTTC
many	NA	TRBV28	TRBJ2-3	CASRVSADTQYF	TGTGCCAGCAGGGTTAGCGCAGATACGCAGTATTTT
many	TRBD1	TRBV28	TRBJ1-2	CASSPYTGGRGYTF	TGTGCCAGCAGTCCTTACACAGGGGGTAGAGGCTACACCTTC
NA	NA	TRBV6-5	TRBJ2-5	CASSYGTGPRETQYF	TGTGCCAGCAGTTACGGAACGGGTCCCAGGGAGACCCAGTACTTC
many	TRBD2	TRBV3-1	TRBJ2-7	CASSQGYSGSEQYF	TGTGCCAGCAGCCAAGGGTATAGCGGGAGCGAGCAGTACTTC
NA	NA	TRBV6-1	TRBJ1-3	CASRPGVDGNTIYF	TGTGCCAGCAGGCCCGGGGTGGATGGAAACACCATATATTTT
few	NA	TRBV7-9	TRBJ1-3	CASSPRGSSGNTIYF	TGTGCCAGCAGCCCTAGGGGAAGCTCTGGAAACACCATATATTTT
few	TRBD1	TRBV20-1	TRBJ1-5	CSGRDRVGQPQHF	TGCAGTGGCCGGGACAGGGTAGGTCAGCCCCAGCATTTT
few	NA	TRBV12-3/TRBV12-4	TRBJ1-5	CASSNRVIQPQHF	TGTGCCAGCAGCAACAGGGTAATTCAGCCCCAGCATTTT
few	NA	TRBV27	TRBJ2-1	CASSLSRRNEQFF	TGTGCCAGCAGTTTATCCCGGCGGAATGAGCAGTTCTTC
NA	NA	TRBV9	TRBJ2-1	CASSVAGVANEQFF	TGTGCCAGCAGCGTAGCGGGAGTAGCAAATGAGCAGTTCTTC
many	NA	TRBV7-2	TRBJ2-7	CASSLTGRVDYEQYF	TGTGCCAGCAGCTTAACAGGGAGGGTTGACTACGAGCAGTACTTC
NA	TRBD2	TRBV28	TRBJ2-5	CASSWSTSGGVGETQYF	TGTGCCAGCAGTTGGTCGACTAGCGGAGGGGTGGGAGAGACCCAGTACTTC
many	NA	TRBV5-1	TRBJ2-5	CASSPDYRRETQYF	TGCGCCAGCAGCCCGGACTACCGTCGAGAGACCCAGTACTTC
many	TRBD2	TRBV30	TRBJ2-5	CAGGTSGKETQYF	TGTGCCGGCGGGACTAGCGGGAAAGAGACCCAGTACTTC
NA	NA	TRBV6-5	TRBJ1-2	CASSSGTDGYTF	TGTGCCAGCAGTTCCGGTACGGATGGCTACACCTTC
NA	NA	TRBV5-1	TRBJ1-1	CASSYWGSDTEAFF	TGCGCCAGCAGCTATTGGGGATCGGACACTGAAGCTTTCTTT
NA	NA	TRBV3-1	TRBJ1-1	CASSQRVTNTEAFF	TGTGCCAGCAGCCAACGTGTGACCAACACTGAAGCTTTCTTT
NA	TRBD1	TRBV2	TRBJ2-2	CASSGQGGNTGELFF	TGTGCCAGCAGTGGACAGGGGGGGAACACCGGGGAGCTGTTTTTT
many	TRBD2	TRBV19	TRBJ2-1	CASSTSQRGPYNEQFF	TGTGCCAGTAGTACTTCGCAGCGGGGGCCGTACAATGAGCAGTTCTTC
many	TRBD2	TRBV7-3	TRBJ2-1	CASSLAGVGEQFF	TGTGCCAGCAGCTTAGCGGGGGTGGGTGAGCAGTTCTTC
many	NA	TRBV5-8	TRBJ1-1	CASSPRPTWGTEAFF	TGTGCCAGCAGCCCAAGACCAACCTGGGGCACTGAAGCTTTCTTT
many	NA	TRBV6-1	TRBJ2-5	CASRDGWYQETQYF	TGTGCCAGCAGAGACGGATGGTACCAAGAGACCCAGTACTTC
few	TRBD2	TRBV7-2	TRBJ2-3	CASSLAVRTSGRGLNTQYF	TGTGCCAGCAGCTTAGCTGTGCGGACTAGCGGGAGGGGGTTAAATACGCAGTATTTT
NA	TRBD1	TRBV19	TRBJ1-2	CASSPQTGFLYGYTF	TGTGCCAGTAGTCCCCAGACAGGGTTTCTCTATGGCTACACCTTC
NA	NA	TRBV2	TRBJ2-7	CAVEESVVAEQYF	TGCGCTGTGGAAGAGTCGGTGGTGGCCGAGCAGTACTTC
many	TRBD1	TRBV13	TRBJ1-6	CASSAQGESPSPLHF	TGTGCCAGCAGCGCACAGGGGGAATCCCCTTCACCCCTCCACTTT
many	NA	TRBV19	TRBJ2-3	CASSIDGETDTQYF	TGTGCCAGTAGTATTGACGGAGAGACAGATACGCAGTATTTT
many	NA	TRBV7-8	TRBJ2-7	CASSLGPGRMRPYEQYF	TGTGCCAGCAGCTTAGGACCGGGACGGATGAGGCCCTACGAGCAGTACTTC
NA	NA	TRBV7-9	TRBJ2-3	CASSSPGGGGTDTQYF	TGTGCCAGCAGCTCCCCCGGCGGAGGGGGCACAGATACGCAGTATTTT
many	NA	TRBV7-9	TRBJ2-1	CASSHIEPEQFF	TGTGCCAGCAGCCACATAGAGCCTGAGCAGTTCTTC
many	NA	TRBV9	TRBJ2-2	CASSVAGDANTGELFF	TGTGCCAGCAGCGTAGCCGGGGACGCGAACACCGGGGAGCTGTTTTTT
once	TRBD2	TRBV14	TRBJ2-1	CASSQSYLASGSYNEQFF	TGTGCCAGCAGCCAATCCTACCTGGCTAGCGGCTCCTACAATGAGCAGTTCTTC
few	NA	TRBV6-1	TRBJ1-4	CASSRGLQGKEKLFF	TGTGCCAGCAGTCGTGGTCTTCAGGGCAAGGAAAAACTGTTTTTT
many	NA	TRBV9	TRBJ2-1	CASSLLPFADLPHNEQFF	TGTGCCAGCAGCCTCCTACCCTTCGCGGACTTACCTCACAATGAGCAGTTCTTC
few	NA	TRBV28	TRBJ2-1	CATRNKPPLVEQFF	TGCGCCACCCGAAACAAACCGCCTCTAGTGGAGCAGTTCTTC
many	NA	TRBV7-9	TRBJ1-2	CASSLLGHYGYTF	TGTGCCAGCAGCTTACTGGGTCACTATGGCTACACCTTC
many	NA	TRBV30	TRBJ1-1	CAWKGWDTEAFF	TGTGCCTGGAAAGGGTGGGACACTGAAGCTTTCTTT
many	TRBD2	TRBV19	TRBJ2-1	CASSPSSAGGLNEQFF	TGTGCCAGTAGCCCCTCCTCAGCGGGAGGGTTGAATGAGCAGTTCTTC
many	NA	TRBV6-2/TRBV6-3	TRBJ2-7	CASSSSREQYF	TGTGCCAGCAGTTCAAGTCGCGAGCAGTACTTC
many	NA	TRBV4-1	TRBJ2-7	CASSQGGGQKYEQYF	TGCGCCAGCAGCCAAGGAGGCGGACAGAAATACGAGCAGTACTTC
few	TRBD2	TRBV9	TRBJ2-3	CASSEASGSADTQYF	TGTGCCAGCAGCGAGGCTAGCGGGAGTGCAGATACGCAGTATTTT
many	NA	TRBV19	TRBJ2-1	CASSPLVLSYNEQFF	TGTGCCAGTAGTCCCCTAGTCCTCTCCTACAATGAGCAGTTCTTC
many	NA	TRBV13	TRBJ1-2	CASSLDGGGFQNWVGGYTF	TGTGCCAGCAGCTTAGATGGGGGCGGATTTCAGAATTGGGTCGGTGGCTACACCTTC
many	NA	TRBV10-3	TRBJ2-7	CAISESDGRSYEQYF	TGTGCCATCAGTGAGTCGGACGGCCGCTCCTACGAGCAGTACTTC
NA	TRBD1	TRBV30	TRBJ2-3	CAVGAGGSDTQYF	TGTGCAGTGGGGGCAGGGGGTTCAGATACGCAGTATTTT
once	NA	TRBV6-2/TRBV6-3	TRBJ2-1	CASSYGALRGNEQFF	TGTGCCAGCAGTTACGGGGCCCTCCGGGGTAATGAGCAGTTCTTC
many	NA	TRBV20-1	TRBJ2-3	CSAADRGGRTDTQYF	TGCAGTGCAGCCGACAGGGGAGGGCGGACAGATACGCAGTATTTT
few	NA	TRBV13	TRBJ2-7	CASSFRDSGGGGQYF	TGTGCCAGCAGCTTTCGGGACAGTGGGGGAGGAGGGCAGTACTTC
many	NA	TRBV7-9	TRBJ1-1	CASSLFQGRITEAFF	TGTGCCAGCAGCTTATTCCAGGGTCGGATCACTGAAGCTTTCTTT